The 20 T cell receptor beta chains below come from one sample, sequenced in a study of blood T cells in healthy people across ages. Combining a sample-barcoded 5' primer with a J-beta primer mix, a second PCR ran for roughly 7 to 12 cycles. TCRdb passed the 5' RACE reads through MiXCR, listing each CDR3 protein once. The data contain 1,500,000 or so distinct CDR3 sequences, approximately 59% of them seen just once; the ten biggest clones take up about 6.3%. Sequenced sample: blood. The source of these receptors is a man younger than 35 in good health.

This clonotype has just one count. V gene TRBV15 combines with J gene TRBJ2-7; 7 positions agree with TRBD2. The J call may be incorrect, as the DNA end agrees better with TRBJ2-5. This CDR3 spans 17 amino acids. The germline V gene encodes CDR1 LNHNV and CDR2 YYDKDF (reference sequence). In DNA, the CDR3 is TGTGCCACCAGCAGAGATTTCGTGGGGGGGGATGAAGAGACCCAGTACTTC. Residues: CATSRDFVGGDEETQYF.

This clonotype was counted between two and nine times. CDR3 region: CASSQGKGGVGSSYEQYF. DNA of the CDR3: TGTGCCAGCAGCCAAGGAAAAGGGGGTGTCGGAAGCTCCTACGAGCAGTACTTC. V gene TRBV3-1 combines with J gene TRBJ2-7; a possible D gene is TRBD1 (6 bases). Trimming took 1 base from V and 0 from J, leaving 19 bases between them. The CDR3 loop spans 18 amino acids. Germline loops: CDR1 LGHDT, CDR2 YNNKEL (reference sequence).

For this clonotype: At one of its ends the junction is not consistent with the germline gene, which may arise from a read error. The chain couples TRBV6-1 to TRBJ2-6; tentatively, D is TRBD1 or TRBD2 (5 bases each). The CDR3 has 17 residues. Germline V lookup: CDR1 MNHNS, CDR2 SASEGT. DNA for the CDR3: TGTGCCAGCAGGCCACTAGGATCTGTATCCGGGGCCATCGTCCTGACTTTC. Translation gives CASRPLGSVSGAIVLTF.

The chain couples TRBV27 to TRBJ2-3; D is unclear. Germline CDR1 reads MNHEY; CDR2 reads SMNVEV (reference sequence). There are 16 residues in the CDR3. V dropped 7 bases and J dropped 2 bases, with 19 bases sitting between them. CDR3: CASTQRAFPSTDTQYF. The DNA of the CDR3 is TGTGCCAGCACTCAAAGGGCTTTCCCCTCCACAGATACGCAGTATTTT.

This clonotype occurred a few times. The rearrangement joins TRBV27 to TRBJ2-7; weak D call: TRBD1 (6 bases). The CDR3 is 15 amino acids. Trimming left V 5 bases short and J 0 bases short, with 14 bases between. CDR1 MNHEY and CDR2 SMNVEV come from the germline V gene (reference sequence). The CDR3, as DNA: TGTGCCAGCAGTCCGCCCGACAGGTACTCCTACGAGCAGTACTTC. Protein product: CASSPPDRYSYEQYF.

The J gene is TRBJ2-7, the V gene TRBV6-6, with 8 bases aligning to TRBD1. From germline, CDR1 is MNHNY and CDR2 SVGAGI (reference sequence). CDR3 length equals 15 residues. V trimming: 7 bases; J trimming: 3 bases; junction bases outside the gene matches: 11. The CDR3 nucleotides are TGTGCCAGCAACTACTCCGGGGGACAGGACTACGAGCAGTACTTC. It encodes CASNYSGGQDYEQYF.

The genes are TRBV4-2 and TRBJ2-1, with D uncertain. CDR3 length: 14 residues. Germline assignment: CDR1 LGHNA and CDR2 YNFKEQ. The ends were cut back, 0 bases at V and 5 bases at J, with 8 bases in the middle. The CDR3 DNA reads as TGTGCCAGCAGCCAAGATCCCCTCGACAATGAGCAGTTCTTC. The encoded protein is CASSQDPLDNEQFF.

This clonotype was found once. V usage is TRBV19 and J usage is TRBJ2-1; D is unclear. The CDR3 length is 13 residues. Trimming removed 2 bases from V and 8 bases from J, with 10 bases in between. Germline CDR1 and CDR2: LNHDA and SQIVND (reference sequence). CDR3 in amino acids: CASSIQRRDEQFF. The CDR3 coding sequence is TGTGCCAGTAGTATACAGCGTAGGGATGAGCAGTTCTTC.

V is TRBV7-2 and J is TRBJ2-1, with TRBD2 matching 11 bases. The DNA matches TRBJ2-7 better at its end, which makes the J call doubtful. The CDR3 consists of 16 residues. Per the germline V gene, CDR1 is SGHTA and CDR2 is FQGNSA. Here the CDR3 DNA reads TGTGCCAGCAGCCTTAGCGGGGGGGTATCATACAATGAGCAGTACTTC. It specifies CASSLSGGVSYNEQYF.

The rearrangement uses TRBV10-3 and TRBJ2-7; no firm D call. This CDR3 spans 13 amino acids. V was shortened by 7 bases and J by 2 bases, with 12 bases between the two germline ends. The V gene's germline CDR1 is ENHRY and CDR2 SYGVKD. CDR3 DNA: TGTGCCATCACATCTAGTAACCCCTACGAGCAGTACTTC. This sequence encodes CAITSSNPYEQYF.

This sequence joins TRBV6-2 or TRBV6-3 and TRBJ2-3; perhaps D is TRBD1 or TRBD2 (5 bases each). Germline loops: CDR1 MNHEY, CDR2 SVGEGT. Between the trimmed V and J ends, which lost 2 bases and 6 bases, there was a span of 15 bases. This CDR3 comprises 15 residues. The DNA for the CDR3 is TGTGCCAGCAGTTACCGGGACGGACGTGTTGATACGCAGTATTTT. Protein product: CASSYRDGRVDTQYF.

This sequence joins TRBV6-5 and TRBJ2-5; D is undetermined. V lost 2 bases and J 2 bases, leaving 6 bases between the germline ends. Germline V gives CDR1 MNHEY, CDR2 SVGAGI. There are 13 residues in the CDR3. CDR3 DNA sequence: TGTGCCAGCAGTTACAACAGACAAGAGACCCAGTACTTC. It codes for CASSYNRQETQYF.

This chain joins TRBV9 and TRBJ1-2; 9 bases align to TRBD1. Trimming took 3 bases from V and 5 from J; bases not matched to a gene: 5. CDR3 size: 14 residues. The germline V gene has CDR1 SGDLS and CDR2 YYNGEE. The CDR3 loop reads CASSGMDRGYGYTF. DNA of the CDR3: TGTGCCAGCAGCGGGATGGACAGGGGATATGGCTACACCTTC.

This clonotype was seen a few times. This chain connects TRBV5-5 to TRBJ2-7; possible D gene TRBD1, 6 bases. The CDR3 sequence is 13 residues long. V lost 3 bases to trimming and J lost 3 bases, with 10 bases between them. From germline, CDR1 is SGHKS and CDR2 YYEKEE (reference sequence). CDR3 region: CASSYRQVYEQYF. The DNA of the CDR3 is TGTGCCAGCAGCTACCGACAGGTCTACGAGCAGTACTTC.

V is TRBV12-3 or TRBV12-4 and J is TRBJ2-4; D is possibly TRBD2 (6 bases). V dropped 3 bases and J dropped 13 bases, with 19 bases sitting between them. This CDR3 is 14 amino acids long. CDR3 bases: TGTGCCAGCAGTTTCTCTAGCGCGAGAGGAGAGCAGTACTTC. Translated: CASSFSSARGEQYF.

The V and J genes are TRBV7-2 and TRBJ1-5; 7 bases align to TRBD1. Germline V gene lookup returns CDR1 SGHTA and CDR2 FQGNSA. Trimming at V came to 4 bases and at J to 9 bases, leaving 12 bases not matched to a gene. The CDR3 loop spans 15 amino acids. This chain's CDR3 is CASSSLGQGGRPQHF. In DNA form, the CDR3 reads TGTGCCAGCAGCTCCCTCGGGCAGGGGGGTCGGCCCCAGCATTTT.

J is TRBJ2-1 and V is TRBV29-1; the match to TRBD2 covers 8 bases. This CDR3 has 15 residues. Trimming cost V 8 bases and J 6 bases; bases outside gene matches: 15. The V gene's germline CDR1 is SQVTM and CDR2 ANQGSEA. CDR3 coding DNA: TGCAGCACCCTCCCATCGGGGCGGGAGGCCAATGAGCAGTTCTTC. This codes for CSTLPSGREANEQFF.

V is TRBV12-3 or TRBV12-4 and J is TRBJ1-2, with 10 nucleotides matching TRBD1. With V trimmed by 6 bases and J by 7 bases, 5 bases remained unmatched. The CDR3 has 13 amino acids. The CDR3 is CASRTGGAAGYTF. The CDR3 nucleotides read TGTGCCAGCAGGACAGGGGGCGCGGCTGGCTACACCTTC.

This clonotype appeared a few times. The gene calls are TRBV29-1 and TRBJ2-7; unclear D gene. V lost 2 bases and J lost 6, with 17 bases in between. The germline CDR1 and CDR2 sequences are SQVTM and ANQGSEA. The CDR3 runs to 14 residues. In nucleotides, the CDR3 is TGCAGCGTTGAATGGGCAGTATCACCATCCGAGCAGTACTTC. Protein: CSVEWAVSPSEQYF.

Worth noting for this clonotype: The junction does not match germline at one end; this may be a read error. The CDR3 region is CASSQGHVTPGPYNEQYF. The CDR3 coding sequence is TGCGCCAGCAGTCAAGGGCATGTGACCCCAGGGCCCTACAATGAGCAGTACTTC. The rearrangement uses TRBV4-1 and TRBJ2-1; D might be TRBD1 (5 bases). The tail of the sequence fits TRBJ2-7 better, so the J call may be wrong. This CDR3 contains 18 residues. Germline-derived CDR1 and CDR2 are MGHRA and YSYEKL.